The 2 T cell receptor beta chains reported below all come from one sample, sequenced in a study of T cells after yellow fever vaccination. TCRdb called the 5' RACE reads again in MiXCR, with one record for every CDR3 protein. The sample shows under 250,000 distinct CDR3 sequences, about 7.1% of them seen only once. Sequenced material: CD4+ T cells sorted from PBMCs, taken 15 days after the yellow fever booster vaccination. All receptors derive from a man in his thirties or forties who received the YFV17D yellow fever vaccine.

The table lists this clonotype with many counts. The J gene is TRBJ1-1, the V gene TRBV7-2; the match to TRBD1 covers 9 bases. Looked up from germline, CDR1 is SGHTA and CDR2 is FQGNSA. Trimming took 2 bases from V and 4 from J; bases not matched to a gene: 14. CDR3 length: 18 residues. CDR3 protein: CASSLSDRGQGWGTEAFF. The CDR3 nucleotides read TGTGCCAGCAGCTTATCGGACAGGGGCCAGGGATGGGGCACTGAAGCTTTCTTT.

This clonotype was found many times. The chain joins TRBV20-1 to TRBJ2-5; no clear D. Trimming took 1 base from V and 4 from J, leaving 4 bases between them. The CDR3 contains 11 residues. The V gene's germline CDR1 is DFQATT and CDR2 SNEGSKA (reference sequence). CDR3 amino acids: CSARALETQYF. Written as DNA, the CDR3 is TGCAGTGCTAGAGCCTTAGAGACCCAGTACTTC.